A selection of T cell receptor beta chains follows, all from one sample in a study of cytomegalovirus exposure and HLA in healthy donors. Generated by immunoSEQ multiplex PCR, the TCRdb table keeps only in-frame clones and is missing some. The profile covers about 250,000 clones, with more than 85% appearing a single time and around 12% taken by the ten largest. Sequencing was carried out using PBMCs. Source of these receptors: a man between 18 and 35 years old in good health and CMV-seropositive. CDR3s include the opening cysteine and the closing phenylalanine or tryptophan. Each record gives: clone size, J gene, D gene, V gene, CDR3 DNA, CDR3 protein. A D gene is named only where the DNA matches it firmly. Where a row states a size, it is once, few, many or the class of an expanded clone; other rows omit it.

clone size: -; J gene: TRBJ2-7; D gene: -; V gene: TRBV9; CDR3 DNA: TGTGCCAGCAGCGTAGATCAGGGCTCCTACGAGCAGTACTTC; CDR3 protein: CASSVDQGSYEQYF
clone size: -; J gene: TRBJ1-1; D gene: -; V gene: TRBV29-1; CDR3 DNA: TGCAGCGTTGAGGGCAGGCAAAACACTGAAGCTTTCTTT; CDR3 protein: CSVEGRQNTEAFF
clone size: -; J gene: TRBJ2-1; D gene: -; V gene: TRBV20-1; CDR3 DNA: TGCAGTGCTATAGAATTTGAGCAGTTCTTC; CDR3 protein: CSAIEFEQFF
clone size: -; J gene: TRBJ1-2; D gene: -; V gene: TRBV19; CDR3 DNA: TGTGCCAGTAGTATAGTGGCAGGGGATGGCTACACCTTC; CDR3 protein: CASSIVAGDGYTF
clone size: -; J gene: TRBJ1-3; D gene: -; V gene: TRBV6-1; CDR3 DNA: TGTGCCAGCAGATCCGGGGCTGGAAACACCATATATTTT; CDR3 protein: CASRSGAGNTIYF
clone size: once; J gene: TRBJ2-3; D gene: -; V gene: TRBV5-8; CDR3 DNA: TGTGCCAGCAGCAACGGACTACCTAGCACAGATACGCAGTATTTT; CDR3 protein: CASSNGLPSTDTQYF
clone size: -; J gene: TRBJ2-5; D gene: -; V gene: TRBV6-5; CDR3 DNA: TGTGCCAGCAGTCCCGGAACCGGGGATGTAGAGACCCAGTACTTC; CDR3 protein: CASSPGTGDVETQYF
clone size: -; J gene: TRBJ2-5; D gene: -; V gene: TRBV19; CDR3 DNA: TGTGCCACGAGAGGTGGGGAAGAGACCCAGTACTTC; CDR3 protein: CATRGGEETQYF
clone size: -; J gene: TRBJ1-1; D gene: TRBD1; V gene: TRBV19; CDR3 DNA: TGTGCCAGTAGCCCTCAGGGGGACACTGAAGCTTTCTTT; CDR3 protein: CASSPQGDTEAFF
clone size: -; J gene: TRBJ2-6; D gene: -; V gene: TRBV6-5; CDR3 DNA: TGTGCCAGCAGTTCACGAGCCCGCTCTGGGGCCAACGTCCTGACTTTC; CDR3 protein: CASSSRARSGANVLTF
clone size: -; J gene: TRBJ1-5; D gene: -; V gene: TRBV10-3; CDR3 DNA: TGTGCCATCCAATCCAGATTCAATCAGCCCCAGCATTTT; CDR3 protein: CAIQSRFNQPQHF
clone size: -; J gene: TRBJ1-4; D gene: TRBD1; V gene: TRBV5-1; CDR3 DNA: TGCGCCAGCAGTCTTGATCCCAACAGGGGGGGTGAAAAACTGTTTTTT; CDR3 protein: CASSLDPNRGGEKLFF
clone size: -; J gene: TRBJ1-5; D gene: -; V gene: TRBV2; CDR3 DNA: TGTGCCAGCAGTGATAGCTTATTTAGCAATCAGCCCCAGCATTTT; CDR3 protein: CASSDSLFSNQPQHF
clone size: -; J gene: TRBJ2-1; D gene: -; V gene: TRBV7-2; CDR3 DNA: TGTGCCAGCAGCTTAGTTGCGACAGGCAATGAGCAGTTCTTC; CDR3 protein: CASSLVATGNEQFF
clone size: -; J gene: TRBJ1-1; D gene: -; V gene: TRBV30; CDR3 DNA: TGTGCCTGGATGGGCTTTTCGGGACAAATTTCCTCCACTGAAGCTTTCTTT; CDR3 protein: CAWMGFSGQISSTEAFF
clone size: -; J gene: TRBJ2-3; D gene: -; V gene: TRBV27; CDR3 DNA: TGTGCCAGCAGTTTACGCGGGAGCACAGATACGCAGTATTTT; CDR3 protein: CASSLRGSTDTQYF
clone size: few; J gene: TRBJ2-2; D gene: -; V gene: TRBV7-2; CDR3 DNA: TGTGCCAGCAGCTTCGGCCCTTTGGTGGCCGGGGAGCTGTTTTTT; CDR3 protein: CASSFGPLVAGELFF
clone size: -; J gene: TRBJ2-1; D gene: -; V gene: TRBV7-3; CDR3 DNA: TGTGCCAGCAGCCCCCTGGCGGGCGTTTGGAATGAGCAGTTCTTC; CDR3 protein: CASSPLAGVWNEQFF
clone size: -; J gene: TRBJ1-2; D gene: -; V gene: TRBV18; CDR3 DNA: TGTGCCAGCTCACCGGACGGCTATGGCTACACCTTC; CDR3 protein: CASSPDGYGYTF
clone size: -; J gene: TRBJ2-2; D gene: -; V gene: TRBV29-1; CDR3 DNA: TGCAGCGCTGGCAGGACTTTTAACACCGGGGAGCTGTTTTTT; CDR3 protein: CSAGRTFNTGELFF
clone size: -; J gene: TRBJ1-1; D gene: -; V gene: TRBV2; CDR3 DNA: TGTGCCAGCAGTGTAAGGGGGACTGAAGCTTTCTTT; CDR3 protein: CASSVRGTEAFF
clone size: -; J gene: TRBJ1-1; D gene: -; V gene: TRBV5-4; CDR3 DNA: TGTGCCAGCAGCCCAGACGTCGGACGTGAAGCTTTCTTT; CDR3 protein: CASSPDVGREAFF
clone size: once; J gene: TRBJ2-1; D gene: -; V gene: TRBV5-1; CDR3 DNA: TGCGCCAGCAGCTCGAATCCTACTTTCAGCTCCTACAATGAGCAGTTCTTC; CDR3 protein: CASSSNPTFSSYNEQFF
clone size: -; J gene: TRBJ2-3; D gene: TRBD2; V gene: TRBV7-6; CDR3 DNA: TGTGCCAGCAGCTTAGGACTAGCGGGAGTCACAGATACGCAGTATTTT; CDR3 protein: CASSLGLAGVTDTQYF
clone size: -; J gene: TRBJ1-5; D gene: TRBD1; V gene: TRBV11-3; CDR3 DNA: TGTGCCAGCAGCTTTAACCTCAGGGGGTCGCTGGTTAGCAATCAGCCCCAGCATTTT; CDR3 protein: CASSFNLRGSLVSNQPQHF
clone size: -; J gene: TRBJ2-3; D gene: -; V gene: TRBV5-1; CDR3 DNA: TGCGCCAGCAGTGTAGTAGGGCCGGGGGCAGATACGCAGTATTTT; CDR3 protein: CASSVVGPGADTQYF
clone size: -; J gene: TRBJ2-5; D gene: -; V gene: TRBV7-7; CDR3 DNA: TGTGCCAGCAGCAAAGAGAGGCAAGAGACCCAGTACTTC; CDR3 protein: CASSKERQETQYF
clone size: -; J gene: TRBJ1-1; D gene: -; V gene: TRBV29-1; CDR3 DNA: TGCAGCGTTCTGGCAGGCCCCATGAACACTGAAGCTTTCTTT; CDR3 protein: CSVLAGPMNTEAFF
clone size: -; J gene: TRBJ2-3; D gene: TRBD1; V gene: TRBV5-1; CDR3 DNA: TGCGCCAGCAGCTTGGGGTGGGACAGGGGGCCAGATACGCAGTATTTT; CDR3 protein: CASSLGWDRGPDTQYF
clone size: -; J gene: TRBJ2-1; D gene: -; V gene: TRBV9; CDR3 DNA: TGTGCCAGCAGCGTAGGACCGCCAAGATACAATGAGCAGTTCTTC; CDR3 protein: CASSVGPPRYNEQFF
clone size: -; J gene: TRBJ2-7; D gene: TRBD1; V gene: TRBV20-1; CDR3 DNA: TGCAGTGCTGCTACAGGGGACGAGCAGTACTTC; CDR3 protein: CSAATGDEQYF
clone size: -; J gene: TRBJ2-3; D gene: TRBD2; V gene: TRBV10-1; CDR3 DNA: TGCGCCAGCAGTGATCTAGCGGGAAGGGTCGGCACAGATACGCAGTATTTT; CDR3 protein: CASSDLAGRVGTDTQYF
clone size: once; J gene: TRBJ2-7; D gene: -; V gene: TRBV2; CDR3 DNA: TGTGCCAGCAGCCCCCTCCCAGGGAACGAGCAGTACTTC; CDR3 protein: CASSPLPGNEQYF
clone size: -; J gene: TRBJ1-2; D gene: -; V gene: TRBV29-1; CDR3 DNA: TGCAGCGTTGAACAGAATAACTATGGCTACACCTTC; CDR3 protein: CSVEQNNYGYTF
clone size: -; J gene: TRBJ2-5; D gene: -; V gene: TRBV5-4; CDR3 DNA: TGTGCCAGCAGCTCTCAAGGACGGAACCAAGAGACCCAGTACTTC; CDR3 protein: CASSSQGRNQETQYF
clone size: -; J gene: TRBJ2-5; D gene: -; V gene: TRBV5-6; CDR3 DNA: TGTGCCAGCAGCTTTCTTGGATACCAAGAGACCCAGTACTTC; CDR3 protein: CASSFLGYQETQYF
clone size: -; J gene: TRBJ2-1; D gene: TRBD2; V gene: TRBV5-4; CDR3 DNA: TGTGCCAGCAGCTTGGGTGGGAGGGCCTACAATGAGCAGTTCTTC; CDR3 protein: CASSLGGRAYNEQFF
clone size: -; J gene: TRBJ1-2; D gene: -; V gene: TRBV6-5; CDR3 DNA: TGTGCCAGCAGTCCAGACAGTCGGGCCCACTATGGCTACACCTTC; CDR3 protein: CASSPDSRAHYGYTF
clone size: few; J gene: TRBJ2-7; D gene: TRBD2; V gene: TRBV7-2; CDR3 DNA: TGTGCCAGCAGCCAAGCGACTAGCGGGATCGAGCAGTACTTC; CDR3 protein: CASSQATSGIEQYF
clone size: -; J gene: TRBJ2-1; D gene: TRBD2; V gene: TRBV2; CDR3 DNA: TGTGCCAGCAGGGGGGGGACTAGTCCTTTCAATGAGCAGTTCTTC; CDR3 protein: CASRGGTSPFNEQFF
clone size: -; J gene: TRBJ2-7; D gene: -; V gene: TRBV19; CDR3 DNA: TGTGCCAGTAGTAACAGGGTATCCTACGAGCAGTACTTC; CDR3 protein: CASSNRVSYEQYF
clone size: -; J gene: TRBJ1-4; D gene: -; V gene: TRBV7-9; CDR3 DNA: TGTGCCAGCAGCTTTATCAATGAAAAACTGTTTTTT; CDR3 protein: CASSFINEKLFF
clone size: -; J gene: TRBJ2-6; D gene: -; V gene: TRBV6-5; CDR3 DNA: TGTGCCAGCAGTTACCTAGGGGCTGGGGCCAACGTCCTGACTTTC; CDR3 protein: CASSYLGAGANVLTF
clone size: -; J gene: TRBJ2-2; D gene: -; V gene: TRBV6-5; CDR3 DNA: TGTGCCAGCAGTTACTCGAGCGGGACATACACCGGGGAGCTGTTTTTT; CDR3 protein: CASSYSSGTYTGELFF
clone size: -; J gene: TRBJ2-7; D gene: -; V gene: TRBV28; CDR3 DNA: TGTGCCAGCAGTTTAATGGCGGTCTCCTACGAGCAGTACTTC; CDR3 protein: CASSLMAVSYEQYF
clone size: -; J gene: TRBJ2-7; D gene: -; V gene: TRBV29-1; CDR3 DNA: TGCAGCGTTGAAGACACTCTTCGAAACGAGCAGTACTTC; CDR3 protein: CSVEDTLRNEQYF
clone size: -; J gene: TRBJ2-7; D gene: TRBD2; V gene: TRBV18; CDR3 DNA: TGTGCCAGCTCATCCAGGACTAGCGGGAGGCCCGTCACCTACGAGCAGTACTTC; CDR3 protein: CASSSRTSGRPVTYEQYF
clone size: few; J gene: TRBJ1-5; D gene: TRBD1; V gene: TRBV19; CDR3 DNA: TGTGCCAGTAGTGCACGACAGGGTTTGGGGCAGCCCCAGCATTTT; CDR3 protein: CASSARQGLGQPQHF
clone size: -; J gene: TRBJ1-4; D gene: -; V gene: TRBV2; CDR3 DNA: TGTGCCAGCAGTGAATTGGATAGGAATGAAAAACTGTTTTTT; CDR3 protein: CASSELDRNEKLFF
clone size: -; J gene: TRBJ1-1; D gene: TRBD1; V gene: TRBV2; CDR3 DNA: TGTGCCAGCAACCCGGACAGGGTAAAGACTGAAGCTTTCTTT; CDR3 protein: CASNPDRVKTEAFF
clone size: once; J gene: TRBJ1-5; D gene: -; V gene: TRBV28; CDR3 DNA: TGTGCCAGCACGGGGAGCAATCAGCCCCAGCATTTT; CDR3 protein: CASTGSNQPQHF